Reported below is one TCR beta chain. It has no known antigen specificity. No base-level quality is on record; no much larger clone is a single base apart. The CDR3 regions of human TCRbeta chains were analyzed by immunosequencing. In the authors' own workflow: TCRs in the repertoires were matched against a reference library of SARS-CoV-2-specific TCRs that had been generated with the MIRA antigen-specificity platform. Breadth meant the fraction of unique TCRs that were SARS-CoV-2-associated, whereas depth meant the fraction of total T cells that were SARS-CoV-2-associated. Each spike-specific TCR was assigned to its reactive spike region and to a CD4 or CD8 class using the MIRA data. Log10-transformed breadth and depth values were compared by one-way ANOVA with Sidak's multiple comparisons tests. This is the immuneACCESS table as TCRdb keeps it, with only in-frame sequences that have V and J called. A part of the clones is gone; compared with another copy, unresolved V genes explain less than half, and the rest is unexplained. V, J and clone size derive from that table, while D and trimming were established from the DNA sequence. The sample has approximately 150,000 clones on record, 87% of them singletons. The ten largest clonotypes hold 0.85% to 1.1% of the sample.

This specimen comes from a study of T cell responses to AZD1222 COVID-19 vaccine (dated by TCRdb to the early 2020s). Context from the whole study: TCR sequencing covered 230 or so trial participants: 207 given two doses of AZD1222 and 26 given two doses of MenACWY control vaccine. Trial participants were enrolled by age into 18-55, 56-69 and 70-plus year subgroups, with 148, 28 and 57 TCR-sequenced participants respectively. General study outcomes and caveats: Vaccine-associated CD4 TCRs spanned the whole spike protein, with dominant responses in regions 160-218 and 743-854. In the small 56-69-year group, the increase in depth fell short of significance, most likely because of low power. Because no samples from the day 14 peak response were available, repertoires could be characterized only after the peak T cell response. After two AZD1222 doses, spike-specific TCR breadth and depth were significantly higher than at day 0 and than in MenACWY recipients. Most participants were white British and females outnumbered males, and the authors suggested that clonal diversity may have been underestimated. Epitopes outside the regions mutated in the B.1.351 and B.1.1.7 variants were reportedly recognized by nearly half of the unique spike-specific TCRs. Conclusions about previously exposed vaccinees are limited because only six or seven AZD1222 recipients were SARS-CoV-2 seropositive at baseline.

Taken from the germline V gene (reference sequence), the CDR1 and CDR2 loops are SEHNR and FQNEAQ. The CDR3 has 16 amino acids, counting the end cysteine and phenylalanine. Only the CDR3 DNA is retained, 48 bases long and in frame from the first base. The junction carries 17 bases between V and J, which are trimmed by 5 bases and 1 base respectively. The sample's time point label is to be understood as: about 28 days (+/-7) after the second vaccine dose. AZD1222 recipients given second doses at about 4 weeks or at about 12 weeks were pooled, since spike-specific TCR depth and breadth were not found to differ between the two schedules. Samples from vaccinated people were obtained from the UK trials COV001 and COV002, which included a single-blind randomized controlled phase 2/3 trial of AZD1222 (ChAdOx1 nCoV-19) in healthy adults. Trial participant PBMC samples were collected at day 0 and day 28 after the second dose for TCRbeta chain sequencing.

Here the sequenced sample was peripheral blood, taken 28 days after the second AZD1222 dose. The V gene is TRBV7-9 and the J gene is TRBJ2-5; no D gene is confidently identified. The sequence was collected from an adult who received the AZD1222 COVID-19 vaccine. The CDR3 in this case is CASSDVILWGQETQYF. The DNA sequence follows: TGTGCCAGCAGCGACGTTATATTGTGGGGCCAAGAGACCCAGTACTTC. Where the CDR3 stops, the reference TRBV7-9 and TRBJ2-5 genes take over; the full variable domain is DTGVSQNPRHKITKRGQNVTFRCDPISEHNRLYWYRQTLGQGPEFLTYFQNEAQLEKSRLLSDRFSAERPKGSFSTLEIQRTEQGDSAMYLCASSDVILWGQETQYFGPGTRLLVL.